The 16 T cell receptor beta chains reported below all come from one sample, sequenced in a study of PD-L1 blockade in urothelial cancer. Here immunoSEQ multiplex PCR was the method, and the copy in TCRdb shows in-frame clones only, minus some. The sample lists tens of thousands of clones; 65% to 85% were seen once. This specimen was PBMCs, taken around atezolizumab (anti-PD-L1) treatment. These receptors were obtained from a man in his 60s with urothelial cancer.

The chain combines TRBV7-2 with TRBJ1-5, with unresolved D. Germline V gene sequence: CDR1 SGHTA, CDR2 FQGNSA. This CDR3 contains 12 residues. Trimming removed 6 bases from V and 0 bases from J, with 3 bases in between. The CDR3 loop reads CASSYSNQPQHF. The CDR3 DNA sequence: TGTGCCAGCAGTTATAGCAATCAGCCCCAGCATTTT.

The CDR3 DNA sequence: TGTGCCATCCAAACCGGGACAGAAGAGACCCAGTACTTC. Protein product: CAIQTGTEETQYF. The chain combines TRBV10-3 with TRBJ2-5, with 7 bases matching TRBD1. The CDR3 spans 13 residues. V was pared by 8 bases and J by 3 bases, with 6 bases of the junction left unmatched. CDR1 is ENHRY and CDR2 is SYGVKD in the germline V gene.

This rearrangement joins TRBV2 to TRBJ2-1; TRBD2 matches 11 bases. Unmatched junction bases numbered 13, after V lost 6 bases and J lost 6 bases. The CDR3 has 17 residues. Per the germline V gene, CDR1 is SNHLY and CDR2 is FYNNEI. CDR3 region: CASREPRLAGKLNEQFF. The CDR3 nucleotides read TGTGCCAGCAGGGAACCAAGACTAGCGGGGAAACTCAATGAGCAGTTCTTC.

The gene calls are TRBV7-2 and TRBJ2-5; D possibly corresponds to TRBD2 (6 bases). V lost 1 base and J 5 bases, leaving 8 bases between the germline ends. Germline values: CDR1 SGHTA, CDR2 FQGNSA. This CDR3 spans 13 amino acids. CDR3 region: CASSLGRGETQYF. The CDR3 nucleotides read TGTGCCAGCAGCTTAGGACGGGGGGAGACCCAGTACTTC.

The V call is TRBV7-8, the J call TRBJ1-2; possible D gene TRBD1, 6 bases. CDR3 length equals 15 residues. CDR1 and CDR2 (germline): SGHVS, FQNEAQ. Deletions cut 1 base from V and 4 bases from J, with 13 bases between. The CDR3 sequence is CASSLGAGATYGYTF. The DNA for the CDR3 is TGTGCCAGCAGCTTAGGGGCAGGGGCAACCTATGGCTACACCTTC.

This clone appeared a few times. Other DNA sequences within the sample encode an identical CDR3. The V call is TRBV5-4, the J call TRBJ2-1; no clear D gene. Trimming shortened V by 0 bases and J by 4 bases, and 5 bases separated the two germline ends. Germline V gene lookup returns CDR1 SGHNT and CDR2 YYREEE (reference sequence). The CDR3 runs 13 residues. The CDR3 loop is CASSLDSYNEQFF. In DNA, the CDR3 is TGTGCCAGCAGCTTGGACAGTTACAATGAGCAGTTCTTC. Complete variable domain (other parts from reference TRBV5-4 and TRBJ2-1): ETGVTQSPTHLIKTRGQQVTLRCSSQSGHNTVSWYQQALGQGPQFIFQYYREEENGRGNFPPRFSGLQFPNYSSELNVNALELDDSALYLCASSLDSYNEQFFGPGTRLTVL.

The chain is built from TRBV5-4 and TRBJ2-7; 10 bases agree with TRBD1. CDR3 length: 16 amino acids. The J segment lost 4 bases and the V segment lost 1 base, leaving 8 bases of the junction unmatched. The germline CDR1 and CDR2 sequences are SGHNT and YYREEE (reference sequence). The CDR3 sequence is CASSLIGTGVAYEQYF. CDR3 nucleotide sequence: TGTGCCAGCAGCTTGATCGGGACAGGGGTAGCGTACGAGCAGTACTTC.

This clone came up once. The V gene is TRBV19, the J gene TRBJ1-5, with TRBD1 matching over 7 bases. The trim removed 6 bases at V and 4 bases at J, leaving 0 bases unmatched. The CDR3 length is 12 residues. Germline CDR1 and CDR2: LNHDA and SQIVND (reference sequence). The CDR3 loop reads CASRQGNQPQHF. For the CDR3, the DNA is TGTGCCAGTAGACAGGGGAATCAGCCCCAGCATTTT.

The chain couples TRBV9 to TRBJ1-4; 7 positions agree with TRBD1. The V gene's germline CDR1 is SGDLS and CDR2 YYNGEE. With V trimmed by 2 bases and J by 5 bases, 9 bases remained unmatched. The CDR3 extends over 16 amino acids. The CDR3 spells CASSVTPGQMNEKLFF. CDR3 DNA sequence: TGTGCCAGCAGCGTTACTCCGGGACAGATGAATGAAAAACTGTTTTTT.

This chain uses TRBV7-9 with TRBJ1-5, with 7 bases lining up with TRBD1. Losses at the gene ends were 4 bases for V and 3 bases for J; bases not matched to a gene: 6. CDR3 size: 15 residues. Germline CDR1 and CDR2: SEHNR and FQNEAQ (reference sequence). CDR3 coding DNA: TGTGCCAGCAGCTCGACAGGGAATCTCAATCAGCCCCAGCATTTT. This codes for CASSSTGNLNQPQHF.

The gene calls are TRBV19 and TRBJ1-2, with D possibly matching TRBD1 (5 bases). Trimming removed 4 bases from V and 8 bases from J, with 14 bases in between. Germline V gene data show CDR1 as LNHDA and CDR2 as SQIVND (reference sequence). This CDR3 has 13 residues. This chain's CDR3 is CASSRQGSGGYTF. CDR3 coding DNA: TGTGCCAGTAGTAGGCAGGGATCGGGCGGCTACACCTTC.

The genes are TRBV6-1 and TRBJ1-5; 8 bases agree with TRBD1. CDR3 length equals 14 residues. CDR1 MNHNS and CDR2 SASEGT come from the germline V gene. After removal of 6 bases from V and 7 bases from J, the junction contained 8 bases not matched to a gene. DNA for the CDR3: TGTGCCAGCAGCCGGACAGGGATGGGACAGCCCCAGCATTTT. Residues: CASSRTGMGQPQHF.

This clone was observed a handful of times. V usage is TRBV7-2 and J usage is TRBJ2-3; TRBD2 matches 7 bases. Germline assignment: CDR1 SGHTA and CDR2 FQGNSA. The V segment lost 1 base and the J segment 3 bases; nucleotides outside the gene matches: 4. The CDR3 has 15 amino acids. This chain's CDR3 is CASSLEPSGTDTQYF. The DNA for the CDR3 is TGTGCCAGCAGCTTAGAACCTAGCGGAACAGATACGCAGTATTTT.

The chain is built from TRBV28 and TRBJ2-4, with D possibly matching TRBD2 (6 bases). Germline V lookup: CDR1 MDHEN, CDR2 SYDVKM. Trimming took off 4 bases at V and 8 bases at J, with 9 bases between the two ends. The CDR3 length is 12 residues. CDR3 sequence (DNA): TGTGCCAGCAGTTCCGGCGGGGACATTCAGTACTTC. This translates into CASSSGGDIQYF. Using reference TRBV28 and TRBJ2-4 for the parts outside the CDR3, the full variable domain is DVKVTQSSRYLVKRTGEKVFLECVQDMDHENMFWYRQDPGLGLRLIYFSYDVKMKEKGDIPEGYSVSREKKERFSLILESASTNQTSMYLCASSSGGDIQYFGAGTRLSVL.

This clone has only one observation. The V and J genes are TRBV28 and TRBJ2-3; TRBD1 is a possible D gene (6 bases). The V end lost 6 bases, the J end lost 6 bases, and 19 bases lay between the germline ends. CDR1 MDHEN and CDR2 SYDVKM come from the germline V gene. The CDR3 covers 15 residues. The CDR3 nucleotides read TGTGCCAGCAGCTACGGTTGGGGGCGACTTGATACGCAGTATTTT. Amino acid sequence: CASSYGWGRLDTQYF.

The chain couples TRBV5-1 to TRBJ2-5; a weak D match, TRBD1 (6 bases). V lost 4 bases and J 4 bases, leaving 20 bases between the germline ends. In germline, CDR1 is SGHRS, CDR2 YFSETQ. The CDR3 extends over 16 amino acids. Here the CDR3 reads CASSLLGRPDRETQYF. The DNA for the CDR3 is TGCGCCAGCAGCCTCCTCGGACGGCCGGACAGAGAGACCCAGTACTTC.